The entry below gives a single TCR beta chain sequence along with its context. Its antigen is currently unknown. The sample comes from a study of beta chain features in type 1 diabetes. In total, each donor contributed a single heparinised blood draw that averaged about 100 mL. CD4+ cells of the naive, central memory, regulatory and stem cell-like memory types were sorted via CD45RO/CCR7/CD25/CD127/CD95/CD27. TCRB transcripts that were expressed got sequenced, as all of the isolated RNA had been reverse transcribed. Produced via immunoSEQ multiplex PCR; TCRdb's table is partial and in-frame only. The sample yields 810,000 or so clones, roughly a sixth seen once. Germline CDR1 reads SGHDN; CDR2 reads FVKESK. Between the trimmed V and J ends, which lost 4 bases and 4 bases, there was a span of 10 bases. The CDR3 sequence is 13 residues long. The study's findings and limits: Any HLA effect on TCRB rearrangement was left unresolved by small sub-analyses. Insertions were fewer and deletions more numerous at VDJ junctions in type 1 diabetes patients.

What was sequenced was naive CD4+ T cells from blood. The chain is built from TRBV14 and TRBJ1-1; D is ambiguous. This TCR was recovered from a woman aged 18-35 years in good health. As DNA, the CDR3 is TGTGCCAGCAGCCGACCTGGAGGCACTGAAGCTTTCTTT. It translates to CASSRPGGTEAFF.